Listed here is a single T cell receptor (beta chain). There are 13 residues in the CDR3. Deletions cut 5 bases from V and 4 bases from J, with 12 bases between. The germline V gene encodes CDR1 KGHSH and CDR2 LQKENI. This entry comes from a study of blood T cell repertoires in COVID-19. The protocol was immunoSEQ multiplex PCR, while the TCRdb copy is restricted to in-frame clones and leaves out a portion. There are almost 55,000 clones in the sample; roughly 91% occur only once, and about 8.3% lies in the top ten. The chain is built from TRBV18 and TRBJ2-7; the D gene is possibly TRBD1 (7 bases). This sequence was found in a middle-aged man with active COVID-19. Sequencing was done on a sample of peripheral blood. CDR3 DNA: TGTGCCAGCTCATCAGGGGGGTGGTACGAGCAGTACTTC. The encoded protein is CASSSGGWYEQYF.